The rows below give T cell receptor beta chains drawn from one sample of a study of T cells in localized non-small cell lung cancer. Produced via immunoSEQ multiplex PCR; TCRdb's table is partial and in-frame only. The profile shows 15,000 to 20,000 clones, around 88% of them singletons. The specimen comprised peripheral blood, sampled before any cancer treatment. The receptors here all came from a male donor aged 60 or over with stage III lung adenocarcinoma. Each CDR3 is given with its conserved first and last residue. D genes are given only for firm matches. Rows may omit the clone size; those that give it use once, few, many or a size class.

clone size	J gene	D gene	V gene	CDR3 DNA	CDR3 protein
NA	TRBJ2-1	NA	TRBV6-1	TGTGCCAGCAGTGAAGGTGTTCTCTCCTACAATGAGCAGTTCTTC	CASSEGVLSYNEQFF
NA	TRBJ2-3	NA	TRBV6-5	TGTGCCAGCAGTGGACTTACTAGCACAGATACGCAGTATTTT	CASSGLTSTDTQYF
NA	TRBJ1-1	NA	TRBV7-2	TGTGCCAGCAGCTTAACCGGGGGAAAGAGCACTGAAGCTTTCTTT	CASSLTGGKSTEAFF
NA	TRBJ1-1	NA	TRBV6-5	TGTGCCAGCAGGTCGTTCATTGAACACACTGAAGCTTTCTTT	CASRSFIEHTEAFF
NA	TRBJ1-1	NA	TRBV9	TGTGCCAGCAGCGTTGCCCCGGGAGCGGGCACTGAAGCTTTCTTT	CASSVAPGAGTEAFF
NA	TRBJ1-4	NA	TRBV30	TGTGCCTGGGGGGCCGGGCCTGGAAGGGAAAAACTGTTTTTT	CAWGAGPGREKLFF
NA	TRBJ2-7	TRBD1	TRBV14	TGTGCCAGCAGCCAGGGGACAGGGGTCGACGAGCAGTACTTC	CASSQGTGVDEQYF
once	TRBJ2-5	TRBD1	TRBV7-2	TGTGCCAGCAGCTTACTTGGGGGACAGGGGGCAAAAGAGACCCAGTACTTC	CASSLLGGQGAKETQYF
NA	TRBJ1-1	NA	TRBV11-2	TGTGCCAGCAGCTTCAATTCGGGGGGATCCACTGAAGCTTTCTTT	CASSFNSGGSTEAFF
NA	TRBJ1-4	NA	TRBV30	TGTGCCTGGAGTTTTGGAGGAGGGGTCTATGAAAAACTGTTTTTT	CAWSFGGGVYEKLFF
NA	TRBJ1-4	NA	TRBV25-1	TGTGCCAGCAGTGAGGGGGCCCGACGGACTGAAAAACTGTTTTTT	CASSEGARRTEKLFF
NA	TRBJ2-7	TRBD2	TRBV5-6	TGTGCCAGCAGCTTGGGCACTAGCGGGGGGTCCTACGAGCAGTACTTC	CASSLGTSGGSYEQYF
NA	TRBJ2-3	NA	TRBV30	TGTGCCTGGAGTGACGTTCCTTCGGTATTCTTCTCAGATACGCAGTATTTT	CAWSDVPSVFFSDTQYF
NA	TRBJ2-5	NA	TRBV10-1	TGCGCCAGTGCCAGGGGTTTCGGTGAGACCCAGTACTTC	CASARGFGETQYF
few	TRBJ2-7	NA	TRBV19	TGTGCCAGTAGTATAGGAACGGTCGCGATCTACGAGCAGTACTTC	CASSIGTVAIYEQYF
NA	TRBJ1-5	NA	TRBV6-1	TGTGCCACCACCAGGGACCTAAATCAGCCCCAGCATTTT	CATTRDLNQPQHF
NA	TRBJ1-6	TRBD1	TRBV28	TGTGCCAGCAGTTTCGGTTCAGGGGGAAATTCACCCCTCCACTTT	CASSFGSGGNSPLHF
few	TRBJ2-3	NA	TRBV28	TGTGCCAGCAGTTTAATCAGGGGGGTGACAGATACGCAGTATTTT	CASSLIRGVTDTQYF
NA	TRBJ2-7	NA	TRBV5-4	TGTGCCAGCAGCTTTGCGAACTCCTACGAGCAGTACTTC	CASSFANSYEQYF
NA	TRBJ1-1	NA	TRBV5-1	TGCGCCAGCAGCTTGCAAGGGGTCACTGAAGCTTTCTTT	CASSLQGVTEAFF
NA	TRBJ2-3	NA	TRBV2	TGTGCCAGCAGCGTAGGGGGGAGCACAGATACGCAGTATTTT	CASSVGGSTDTQYF
NA	TRBJ1-2	NA	TRBV6-5	TGTGCCAGCAGGACCGACTCCCTCCGGGTTGATGGCTACACCTTC	CASRTDSLRVDGYTF
NA	TRBJ1-5	NA	TRBV7-9	TGTGCCAGCAGCACCGCCCTGGGCAATCAGCCCCAGCATTTT	CASSTALGNQPQHF
NA	TRBJ2-2	NA	TRBV7-3	TGTGCCAGCAGCTCCACAGGTCTCACCGGGGAGCTGTTTTTT	CASSSTGLTGELFF
once	TRBJ1-3	NA	TRBV19	TGTGCCAGTAGTACAGGATCCTCTGGAAACACCATATATTTT	CASSTGSSGNTIYF
few	TRBJ1-4	NA	TRBV30	TGTGCCTGGACCCCGGGGAGACAGAGGAATGAAAAACTGTTTTTT	CAWTPGRQRNEKLFF
NA	TRBJ2-1	TRBD2	TRBV5-6	TGTGCCAGCAGCCGGACTAGCGGGGGGGCTCTCAATGAGCAGTTCTTC	CASSRTSGGALNEQFF
NA	TRBJ1-6	NA	TRBV19	TGTGCCAGTAGTACCTCCACAGGGAGGGATTCACCCCTCCACTTT	CASSTSTGRDSPLHF
NA	TRBJ2-3	TRBD1	TRBV7-8	TGTGCCAGCAGTTATTCCGGGACAGGGGGATCAGATACGCAGTATTTT	CASSYSGTGGSDTQYF
NA	TRBJ2-4	TRBD1	TRBV29-1	TGCAGCGCTTCCAGGGGGCGAGAAAACATTCAGTACTTC	CSASRGRENIQYF
NA	TRBJ1-5	NA	TRBV18	TGTGCCAGCTCACCAGAGGGAAATCAGCCCCAGCATTTT	CASSPEGNQPQHF
NA	TRBJ2-1	TRBD1	TRBV6-6	TGTGCCAGCAGCCCACAGGGGGGCTACGGTGAGCAGTTCTTC	CASSPQGGYGEQFF
few	TRBJ2-5	NA	TRBV6-1	TGTGCCAGCAGTGAAGCCAGATGGGTCGAAGAGACCCAGTACTTC	CASSEARWVEETQYF
NA	TRBJ1-1	NA	TRBV5-6	TGTGCCAGCAGCTTGACCACTGAAGCTTTCTTT	CASSLTTEAFF
NA	TRBJ2-2	NA	TRBV9	TGTGCCAGCAGCGTGCAGGGTCGGGACACCGGGGAGCTGTTTTTT	CASSVQGRDTGELFF
NA	TRBJ1-4	NA	TRBV19	TGTGCCAGTGGGCATGAAAAACTGTTTTTT	CASGHEKLFF
NA	TRBJ1-1	NA	TRBV10-3	TGTGCCATCAGTGAGTATGGGGGGTCGAACACTGAAGCTTTCTTT	CAISEYGGSNTEAFF
few	TRBJ1-4	TRBD1	TRBV5-1	TGCGCCAGCAGCTTGGGGACAGGGAATGAAAAACTGTTTTTT	CASSLGTGNEKLFF
NA	TRBJ1-2	NA	TRBV14	TGTGCCAGCAGCCAAGATCGACTCGGGGGTGGCTACACCTTC	CASSQDRLGGGYTF
NA	TRBJ2-7	NA	TRBV7-2	TGTGCCAGCAGCTTTGCAGGGGCAGGGTACGAGCAGTACTTC	CASSFAGAGYEQYF
NA	TRBJ2-7	TRBD2	TRBV6-4	TGTGCCAGCAGTGTCTCTAGCGGGGGGGCCTACGAGCAGTACTTC	CASSVSSGGAYEQYF
NA	TRBJ2-1	NA	TRBV7-3	TGTGCCAGCAGCCCACAGGGGGGGGACTCCTACAATGAGCAGTTCTTC	CASSPQGGDSYNEQFF
NA	TRBJ2-7	NA	TRBV2	TGTGCCAGCAGTGTGGAGAGACCCAGAAACGAGCAGTACTTC	CASSVERPRNEQYF
NA	TRBJ2-2	TRBD2	TRBV6-6	TGTGCCAGCAGAAGAATGCTAGGACTAGGCACCGGGGAGCTGTTTTTT	CASRRMLGLGTGELFF
NA	TRBJ1-6	NA	TRBV19	TGTGCCAGTACCCTCACTGTTGGTAATTCACCCCTCCACTTT	CASTLTVGNSPLHF
NA	TRBJ1-4	NA	TRBV6-5	TGTGCCAGCAGTGTTCGTCAGGCGCGAGGTGAAAAACTGTTTTTT	CASSVRQARGEKLFF
NA	TRBJ2-2	NA	TRBV5-1	TGCGCCAGCAGCTTGAACGCCGGGGAGCTGTTTTTT	CASSLNAGELFF
NA	TRBJ2-7	NA	TRBV6-1	TGTGCCAGCAGTGAGGGACTCTCAATAAGGGAGCAGTACTTC	CASSEGLSIREQYF
large	TRBJ1-6	NA	TRBV6-6	TGTGCCAGCATCCGCCGGACGGGGGATTCACCCCTCCACTTT	CASIRRTGDSPLHF
NA	TRBJ1-1	NA	TRBV27	TGTGCCAGCAGGATAAGAACAGGCGTGAACACTGAAGCTTTCTTT	CASRIRTGVNTEAFF
NA	TRBJ2-3	NA	TRBV29-1	TGCAGCGTTGACCCGGGAAACACAGATACGCAGTATTTT	CSVDPGNTDTQYF
NA	TRBJ1-1	NA	TRBV5-6	TGTGCCAGTCGACTCCGGGCTCTCCGGACTGAAGCTTTCTTT	CASRLRALRTEAFF
NA	TRBJ2-7	TRBD1	TRBV5-4	TGTGCCAGCAGCTTGTGGACAGGCTCCTACGAGCAGTACTTC	CASSLWTGSYEQYF
medium-sized	TRBJ1-2	TRBD1	TRBV28	TGTGCCAGCAGTTTTGCAGGGGGTAACTATGGCTACACCTTC	CASSFAGGNYGYTF
few	TRBJ1-1	NA	TRBV12-5	TGTGCTAGTGGTTTGCCGATTGAAGCTTTCTTT	CASGLPIEAFF